The present TCR beta chain was sequenced within a study of T-cell memory formation after mild COVID-19. TCRdb fed the 5' RACE reads into MiXCR, producing one record per CDR3 protein. Here the sample spans 30,000 to 45,000 distinct CDR3 sequences, approximately 10% being singletons. Germline values: CDR1 SGDLS, CDR2 YYNGEE. The CDR3 has 17 residues. Trimming removed 6 bases from V and 0 bases from J; junction bases left unmatched: 7. This clonotype has ten or more counts. What it binds is not known. Study-wide findings and caveats: Cross-reactive memory appears to have joined, as suggested by some responding clones showing up in pre-infection memory.

This receptor was identified in a man aged 18 to 35 who had mild COVID-19 (a few samples of this study predate the infection). Cell type and time point are not known. Material: PBMCs or a T cell subset sorted from them (not recorded which). The gene calls are TRBV9 and TRBJ2-3; 13 bases are a match to TRBD2. CDR3 nucleotide sequence: TGTGCCAGCACCCGAACGACTAGCGGGGGGAGCACAGATACGCAGTATTTT. Its translation is CASTRTTSGGSTDTQYF.